These 17 T cell receptor beta chains were all obtained from the same sample, sequenced in a study of blood T cell repertoires in COVID-19. The table came from immunoSEQ multiplex PCR; TCRdb's copy has only in-frame clones and leaves some out. This sample has approximately 310,000 clones, with more than 75% found just once. Sequencing used peripheral blood. The receptors were gathered from a woman between 50 and 59 years old who had recovered from COVID-19.

V is TRBV12-1 and J is TRBJ1-4. TRBV12-1 is recorded as a pseudogene. There are 15 residues in the CDR3. The CDR3 reads CASSFTRHANEKLFF. The DNA for the CDR3 is TGTGCCAGCAGCTTTACCCGTCACGCGAATGAAAAACTGTTTTTT.

This sequence joins TRBV6-5 and TRBJ1-6; TRBD1 matches at 7 bases. This CDR3 comprises 15 residues. Trimming took 5 bases from V and 8 from J; bases not matched to a gene: 9. The germline CDR1 and CDR2 sequences are MNHEY and SVGAGI. The CDR3 coding sequence is TGTGCCAGCAGTCGCGGGACAGCCGAGTATTCACCCCTCCACTTT. It translates to CASSRGTAEYSPLHF.

There are a few counts of this clone. This rearrangement joins TRBV11-2 to TRBJ1-4; 11 nucleotides match TRBD1. There are 14 residues in the CDR3. V lost 3 bases to trimming and J lost 10 bases; unmatched junction nucleotides: 4. CDR1 SGHAT and CDR2 FQNNGV come from the germline V gene. CDR3 amino acids: CASSLGQGVGKLFF. CDR3 bases: TGTGCCAGCAGCTTGGGACAGGGGGTCGGAAAACTGTTTTTT.

The V gene is TRBV11-2, the J gene TRBJ2-2; D is possibly TRBD2 (5 bases). Trimming cost V 1 base and J 6 bases, with 12 bases left between them. The CDR3 is 15 residues long. Germline loops: CDR1 SGHAT, CDR2 FQNNGV. CDR3 DNA: TGTGCCAGCAGCTTAGTACGGGGAAAGGCCGGGGAGCTGTTTTTT. Translating it yields CASSLVRGKAGELFF.

This sequence joins TRBV7-2 and TRBJ2-1; 8 bases align to TRBD2. Germline assignment: CDR1 SGHTA and CDR2 FQGNSA. Germline trimming cut 1 base from V and 5 bases from J; bases unmatched to any gene: 13. CDR3 length: 18 residues. In DNA form, the CDR3 reads TGTGCCAGCAGCTTAGTTCTCCCGGGACTAGGGACGGACAATGAGCAGTTCTTC. Its translation: CASSLVLPGLGTDNEQFF.

J is TRBJ1-1 and V is TRBV5-4; no firm D call. CDR3 length: 14 residues. Germline CDR1 reads SGHNT; CDR2 reads YYREEE (reference sequence). Trimming removed 6 bases at V and 4 bases at J, with 16 bases between. CDR3 sequence (DNA): TGTGCCAGCAACTCTAACCTGGGGAGCACTGAAGCTTTCTTT. This encodes CASNSNLGSTEAFF.

This chain connects TRBV28 to TRBJ1-5, with 8 nucleotides matching TRBD1. V lost 2 bases to trimming and J lost 0 bases; unmatched junction nucleotides: 12. Germline CDR1 is MDHEN and CDR2 is SYDVKM. The CDR3 totals 19 residues. CDR3 sequence: CASSLDGTGLLYSNQPQHF. The CDR3 bases are TGTGCCAGCAGTTTAGACGGGACAGGTCTGCTTTATAGCAATCAGCCCCAGCATTTT.

The V and J genes are TRBV28 and TRBJ2-2; possible D gene TRBD1, 5 bases. The CDR3 totals 15 residues. Germline V gene data show CDR1 as MDHEN and CDR2 as SYDVKM. Trimming took off 3 bases at V and 2 bases at J, with 10 bases between the two ends. The CDR3 DNA is TGTGCCAGCAGTTTCTCCAGGGCCAACACCGGGGAGCTGTTTTTT. It translates to CASSFSRANTGELFF.

The CDR3 spells CSVVASGSYEQYF. CDR3 DNA sequence: TGCAGCGTTGTGGCTAGCGGCTCCTACGAGCAGTACTTC. V and J are TRBV29-1 and TRBJ2-7, with 7 nucleotides matching TRBD2. CDR3 size: 13 residues. The germline CDR1 and CDR2 sequences are SQVTM and ANQGSEA. Germline trimming cut 4 bases from V and 0 bases from J; bases unmatched to any gene: 3.

J is TRBJ2-3 and V is TRBV3-1 (or the pseudogene TRBV3-2); 12 positions match TRBD2. Germline loops: CDR1 LGHDT, CDR2 YNNKEL (reference sequence). The CDR3 runs to 16 residues. V trimming: 5 bases; J trimming: 4 bases; junction bases outside the gene matches: 7. CDR3 sequence (DNA): TGTGCCAGCAGCAACCAACTAGCGGGAGGAGCAGATACGCAGTATTTT. It encodes CASSNQLAGGADTQYF.

This chain links TRBV4-3 with TRBJ1-3; D possibly corresponds to TRBD1 (5 bases). V was shortened by 4 bases and J by 2 bases, with 12 bases between the two germline ends. There are 15 residues in the CDR3. In germline, CDR1 is LGHNA, CDR2 YSLEER. In nucleotides, the CDR3 is TGCGCCAGCAGCCGATTGGACATTCCTGGAAACACCATATATTTT. Encoded protein: CASSRLDIPGNTIYF.

This chain connects TRBV5-6 to TRBJ1-1, with TRBD1 matching over 8 bases. V shed 7 bases and J 3 bases; nucleotides not matched to a gene: 5. Per germline, CDR1 SGHDT and CDR2 YYEEEE. This CDR3 is built from 13 residues. Here the CDR3 reads CASGQGGDTEAFF. As DNA, the CDR3 is TGTGCCAGCGGACAGGGAGGGGACACTGAAGCTTTCTTT.

The chain recombines TRBV3-1 (or the pseudogene TRBV3-2) with TRBJ1-1; maybe TRBD1 (5 bases). Germline V gene data show CDR1 as LGHDT and CDR2 as YNNKEL (reference sequence). This CDR3 is 13 amino acids long. V lost 3 bases and J 6 bases, leaving 11 bases between the germline ends. Here the CDR3 reads CASSQITGSEAFF. The CDR3 DNA reads as TGTGCCAGCAGCCAGATAACAGGTTCTGAAGCTTTCTTT.

The DNA of the CDR3 is TGCGCCAGCAGCCCGTTAGGGGGGGTCGGTCAGCCCCAGCATTTT. Translating gives CASSPLGGVGQPQHF. J is TRBJ1-5 and V is TRBV5-1; D might be TRBD1 (6 bases). CDR1 and CDR2 (germline): SGHRS, YFSETQ. V lost 4 bases, J lost 6 bases, and 17 bases lay in between. The CDR3 is 15 residues long.

In DNA form, the CDR3 reads TGTGCCAGCGTTAAGAACACCGGGGAGCTGTTTTTT. Translating it yields CASVKNTGELFF. The chain employs TRBV12-3 or TRBV12-4 and TRBJ2-2; D gene uncertain. Trimming pared 8 bases from V and 1 base from J, leaving 5 bases between. The CDR3 totals 12 residues.

The chain carries TRBV3-1 (or the pseudogene TRBV3-2) and TRBJ2-7; 8 bases fit TRBD2. The CDR3 is 20 residues long. Trimming removed 1 base from V and 2 bases from J; junction bases left unmatched: 19. Germline assignment: CDR1 LGHDT and CDR2 YNNKEL (reference sequence). CDR3 bases: TGTGCCAGCAGCCAAGCACTTGGCGGGAGGACCCTACTTGATCCCTACGAGCAGTACTTC. It yields the protein CASSQALGGRTLLDPYEQYF.

This clone has just a few counts. The V call is TRBV7-8, the J call TRBJ2-1, with D possibly TRBD2 on 5 matching bases. Trimming removed 4 bases at V and 0 bases at J, with 16 bases between. Germline CDR1 reads SGHVS; CDR2 reads FQNEAQ. The CDR3 sequence is 17 residues long. The CDR3 coding sequence is TGTGCCAGCAGCTCAACTAGGCCTCCAAGCTCCTACAATGAGCAGTTCTTC. Its translation: CASSSTRPPSSYNEQFF.